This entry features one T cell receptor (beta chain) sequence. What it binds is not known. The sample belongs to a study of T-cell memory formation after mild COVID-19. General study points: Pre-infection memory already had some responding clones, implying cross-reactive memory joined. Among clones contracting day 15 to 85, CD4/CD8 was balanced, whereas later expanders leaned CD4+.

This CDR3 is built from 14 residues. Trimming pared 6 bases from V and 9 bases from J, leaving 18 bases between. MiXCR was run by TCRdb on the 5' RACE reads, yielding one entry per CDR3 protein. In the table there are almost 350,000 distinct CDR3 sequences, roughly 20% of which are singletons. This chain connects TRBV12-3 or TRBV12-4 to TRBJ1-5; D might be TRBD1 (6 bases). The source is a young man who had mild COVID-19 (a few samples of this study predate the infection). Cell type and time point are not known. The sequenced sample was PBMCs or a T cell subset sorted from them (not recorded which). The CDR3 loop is CASSLGGGMMPQHF. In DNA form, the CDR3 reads TGTGCCAGCAGCCTGGGGGGCGGGATGATGCCCCAGCATTTT.